The rows below give T cell receptor beta chains drawn from one sample of a study of hypomethylating agent response in myelodysplastic syndrome. The table came from immunoSEQ multiplex PCR; TCRdb's copy has only in-frame clones and leaves some out. The sample has fewer than 7,500 clones, around 78% seen once. Sequenced material: bone marrow, taken before or after starting hypomethylating agent treatment for myelodysplastic syndrome (not recorded which). Receptor source: a human donor with myelodysplastic syndrome. Both conserved end residues are part of each CDR3. The order of the fields is V gene, clone size, D gene, J gene, CDR3 protein, CDR3 DNA. A D gene is named only where the DNA matches it firmly. The size of a clone is reported for some rows only, either as once, few or many, or as a class for expanded clones.

V gene: TRBV5-1; clone size: .; D gene: TRBD2; J gene: TRBJ2-3; CDR3 protein: CASSLVTSGGAGRTDTQYF; CDR3 DNA: TGCGCCAGCAGCTTGGTAACTAGCGGGGGGGCCGGTCGCACAGATACGCAGTATTTT
V gene: TRBV11-1; clone size: .; D gene: .; J gene: TRBJ1-2; CDR3 protein: CASSSPGFYGYTF; CDR3 DNA: TGTGCCAGCAGCTCACCAGGGTTCTATGGCTACACCTTC
V gene: TRBV6-6; clone size: .; D gene: .; J gene: TRBJ2-3; CDR3 protein: CASSPDGIFTDTQYF; CDR3 DNA: TGTGCCAGCAGTCCAGACGGTATTTTCACAGATACGCAGTATTTT
V gene: TRBV15; clone size: .; D gene: TRBD1; J gene: TRBJ2-3; CDR3 protein: CATSRRDRVADTQYF; CDR3 DNA: TGTGCCACCAGCAGGCGGGACAGGGTAGCAGATACGCAGTATTTT
V gene: TRBV10-3; clone size: .; D gene: .; J gene: TRBJ2-7; CDR3 protein: CAIRDSTYEQYF; CDR3 DNA: TGTGCCATCAGGGACAGCACCTACGAGCAGTACTTC
V gene: TRBV10-3; clone size: once; D gene: .; J gene: TRBJ2-6; CDR3 protein: CAISGQAGANVLTF; CDR3 DNA: TGTGCCATCAGTGGACAGGCTGGGGCCAACGTCCTGACTTTC
V gene: TRBV27; clone size: .; D gene: .; J gene: TRBJ1-2; CDR3 protein: CASSLSRGGSDGYTF; CDR3 DNA: TGTGCCAGCAGTTTATCAAGGGGGGGCTCGGATGGCTACACCTTC
V gene: TRBV11-2; clone size: once; D gene: .; J gene: TRBJ2-3; CDR3 protein: CASSLGDTQYF; CDR3 DNA: TGTGCCAGCAGCTTAGGAGATACGCAGTATTTT
V gene: TRBV28; clone size: .; D gene: .; J gene: TRBJ1-1; CDR3 protein: CASGRDNTEAFF; CDR3 DNA: TGTGCCAGCGGACGGGACAACACTGAAGCTTTCTTT
V gene: TRBV9; clone size: .; D gene: .; J gene: TRBJ1-3; CDR3 protein: CASSVDLNSGNTIYF; CDR3 DNA: TGTGCCAGCAGCGTAGATCTTAACTCTGGAAACACCATATATTTT
V gene: TRBV4-1; clone size: .; D gene: .; J gene: TRBJ1-2; CDR3 protein: CASSQDPRGGYTF; CDR3 DNA: TGCGCCAGCAGCCAAGATCCAAGAGGAGGCTACACCTTC
V gene: TRBV5-1; clone size: .; D gene: .; J gene: TRBJ1-4; CDR3 protein: CASSLVGAANEKLFF; CDR3 DNA: TGCGCCAGCAGCTTGGTAGGGGCGGCTAATGAAAAACTGTTTTTT
V gene: TRBV7-2; clone size: .; D gene: .; J gene: TRBJ2-7; CDR3 protein: CASSFRSGDGPYEQYF; CDR3 DNA: TGTGCCAGCAGCTTCCGTAGTGGGGACGGACCCTACGAGCAGTACTTC
V gene: TRBV7-2; clone size: .; D gene: .; J gene: TRBJ1-2; CDR3 protein: CASSWIDSSYTF; CDR3 DNA: TGTGCCAGCAGCTGGATCGACAGTAGCTACACCTTC
V gene: TRBV11-2; clone size: .; D gene: TRBD2; J gene: TRBJ2-3; CDR3 protein: CASSRLAGGSDTQYF; CDR3 DNA: TGTGCCAGCAGCCGACTAGCGGGGGGTTCCGATACGCAGTATTTT
V gene: TRBV7-2; clone size: large; D gene: .; J gene: TRBJ2-7; CDR3 protein: CASDRDTSEQYF; CDR3 DNA: TGTGCCAGCGATCGGGACACTTCCGAGCAGTACTTC
V gene: TRBV7-2; clone size: .; D gene: .; J gene: TRBJ1-6; CDR3 protein: CASSSTGPGNSPLHF; CDR3 DNA: TGTGCCAGCAGCTCAACAGGGCCCGGAAATTCACCCCTCCACTTT
V gene: TRBV19; clone size: .; D gene: .; J gene: TRBJ2-1; CDR3 protein: CASSMGRDGSYNEQFF; CDR3 DNA: TGTGCCAGTAGTATGGGCAGGGACGGCTCCTACAATGAGCAGTTCTTC
V gene: TRBV11-2; clone size: .; D gene: .; J gene: TRBJ2-5; CDR3 protein: CASSFFKETQYF; CDR3 DNA: TGTGCCAGCAGCTTTTTTAAAGAGACCCAGTACTTC
V gene: TRBV30; clone size: .; D gene: TRBD1; J gene: TRBJ2-3; CDR3 protein: CAWRDRATDTQYF; CDR3 DNA: TGTGCCTGGAGGGACAGGGCGACAGATACGCAGTATTTT
V gene: TRBV10-3; clone size: .; D gene: TRBD2; J gene: TRBJ2-1; CDR3 protein: CAISDSLAGGYNEQFF; CDR3 DNA: TGTGCCATCAGTGATTCTCTAGCGGGGGGGTACAATGAGCAGTTCTTC